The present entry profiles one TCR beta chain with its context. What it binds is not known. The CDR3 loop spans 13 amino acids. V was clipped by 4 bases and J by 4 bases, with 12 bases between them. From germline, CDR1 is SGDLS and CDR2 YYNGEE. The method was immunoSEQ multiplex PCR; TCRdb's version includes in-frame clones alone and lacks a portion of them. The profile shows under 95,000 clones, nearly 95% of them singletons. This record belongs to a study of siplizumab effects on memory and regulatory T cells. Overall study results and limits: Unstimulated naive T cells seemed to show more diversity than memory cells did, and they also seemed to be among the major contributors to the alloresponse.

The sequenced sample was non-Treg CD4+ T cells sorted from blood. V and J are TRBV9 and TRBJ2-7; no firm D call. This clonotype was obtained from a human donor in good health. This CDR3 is CASSPLWRYEQYF. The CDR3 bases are TGTGCCAGCAGCCCGCTATGGAGATACGAGCAGTACTTC.